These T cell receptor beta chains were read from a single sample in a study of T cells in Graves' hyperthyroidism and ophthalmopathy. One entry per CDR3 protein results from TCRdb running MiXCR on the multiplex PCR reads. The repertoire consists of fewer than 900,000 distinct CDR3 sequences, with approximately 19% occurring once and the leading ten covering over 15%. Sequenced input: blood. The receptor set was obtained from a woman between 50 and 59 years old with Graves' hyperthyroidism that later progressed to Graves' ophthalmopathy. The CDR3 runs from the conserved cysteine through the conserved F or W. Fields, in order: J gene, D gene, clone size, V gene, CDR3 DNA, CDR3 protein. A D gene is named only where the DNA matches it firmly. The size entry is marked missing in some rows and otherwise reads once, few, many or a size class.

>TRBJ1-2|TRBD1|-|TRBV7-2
TGTGCCAGCAGCTCCCGAGCGACAGGGTGGGATAACCATGGCTACACCTTC
CASSSRATGWDNHGYTF
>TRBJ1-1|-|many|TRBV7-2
TGTGCCAGCAGCCCTTCCCCGAACACTGAAGCTTTCTTT
CASSPSPNTEAFF
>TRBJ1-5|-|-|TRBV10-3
TGTGCCATCAGTGATCTGGTCTATCAGCCCCAGCATTTT
CAISDLVYQPQHF
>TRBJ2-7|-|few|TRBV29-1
TGCAGCGTTGGATCCTTGGGGGCGTCCTACGAGCAGTACTTC
CSVGSLGASYEQYF
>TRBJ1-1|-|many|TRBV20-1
TGCAGTGCTAGAGCAGGGGAAGACACTGAAGCTTTCTTT
CSARAGEDTEAFF
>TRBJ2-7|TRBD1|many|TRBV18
TGTGCCAGCTCACCACCAGAAAGGGGGCCAGACTACGAGCAGTACTTC
CASSPPERGPDYEQYF
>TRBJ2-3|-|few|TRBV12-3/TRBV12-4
TGTGCCAGCAGTTTCTCGGGTAAGCCCGATACGCAGTATTTT
CASSFSGKPDTQYF
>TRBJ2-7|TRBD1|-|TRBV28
TGTGCCAGCAGTTCCGCCGGGACAGGGGGTAGGGGCGAGCAGTACTTC
CASSSAGTGGRGEQYF
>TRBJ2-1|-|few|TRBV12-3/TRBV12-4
TGTGCCAGCAGTTTAACGGTGGGGCTTATTGAGCAGTTCTTC
CASSLTVGLIEQFF
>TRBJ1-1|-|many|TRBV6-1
TGTGCCAGCAGACTAGACAGTTTTACGAACACTGAAGCTTTCTTT
CASRLDSFTNTEAFF
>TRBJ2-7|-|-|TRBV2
TGTGCCAGCAGCGTAGTAAAGCAGGGTAGAAGATCCTACGAGCAGTACTTC
CASSVVKQGRRSYEQYF
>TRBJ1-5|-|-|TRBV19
TGTGCCAGTAGTATAAGGTACAGAGGAGGAGGGCAGCCCCAGCATTTT
CASSIRYRGGGQPQHF
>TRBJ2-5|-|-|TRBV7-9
TGTGCCAGCAGCCCGGGAGGGGGCTCGGAGACCCAGTACTTC
CASSPGGGSETQYF
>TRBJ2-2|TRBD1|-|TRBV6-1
TGTGCCAGCAGTAGGGACAGGCCGAACGCCGGGGAGCTGTTTTTT
CASSRDRPNAGELFF
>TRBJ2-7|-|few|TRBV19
TGTGCCAGTAGTATGGGAACGGGTCGGGAGCAGTACTTC
CASSMGTGREQYF
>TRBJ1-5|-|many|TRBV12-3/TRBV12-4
TGTGCCAGCAGTTTCAGGGACGGCGATCAGCCCCAGCATTTT
CASSFRDGDQPQHF
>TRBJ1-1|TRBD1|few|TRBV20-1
TGCAGTGCTACGCAAAACCGGGACAGGATTGAAGCTTTCTTT
CSATQNRDRIEAFF
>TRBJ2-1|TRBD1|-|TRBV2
TGTGCCAGCAGTCCCGACAGGGGGAATGAGCAGTTCTTC
CASSPDRGNEQFF
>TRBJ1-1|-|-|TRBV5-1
TGCGCCAGCAGCTTGTTGTCCAGGGAGGACACTGAAGCTTTCTTT
CASSLLSREDTEAFF
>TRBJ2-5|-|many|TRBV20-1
TGCAGTGCTAGAGATGGCGGAAGGGAGACCCAGTACTTC
CSARDGGRETQYF
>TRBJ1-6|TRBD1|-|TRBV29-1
TGCAGCGCCGGACAGGGGGGGAATTCACCCCTCCACTTT
CSAGQGGNSPLHF
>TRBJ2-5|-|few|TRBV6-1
TGTGCCAGCAGACGTTGGCGGACACTGCTGCAAGAGACCCAGTACTTC
CASRRWRTLLQETQYF
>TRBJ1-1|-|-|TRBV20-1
TGCAGTGCTAGAAATGCAGGGGCCATATACACTGAAGCTTTCTTT
CSARNAGAIYTEAFF
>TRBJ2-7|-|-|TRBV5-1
TGCGCCAGCAGCTTCGCGGGAACCTACGAGCAGTACTTC
CASSFAGTYEQYF
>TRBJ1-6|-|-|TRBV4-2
TGTGCCAGCAGCCAAGAGTGGGGGAATTCGTCCCCCCTCCACTTT
CASSQEWGNSSPLHF
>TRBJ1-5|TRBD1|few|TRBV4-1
TGCGCCAGCAGCCAAGTTGGGGACAGGCCTCGGGCCCAGCATTTT
CASSQVGDRPRAQHF
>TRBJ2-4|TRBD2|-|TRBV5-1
TGCGCCAGCAGCCCCAGACTAGCGGGGGGCGATATAGCCAAAAACATTCAGTACTTC
CASSPRLAGGDIAKNIQYF
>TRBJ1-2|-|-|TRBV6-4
TGTGCCAGCAGTGACGGGTTTAACTATGGCTACACCTTC
CASSDGFNYGYTF
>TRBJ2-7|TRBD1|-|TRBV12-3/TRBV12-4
TGTGCCAGCAATCCGGGACAGGGGACGTACTCCTACGAGCAGTACTTC
CASNPGQGTYSYEQYF
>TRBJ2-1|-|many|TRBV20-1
TGCAGTGCTATCACTGACAGCTACAATGAGCAGTTCTTC
CSAITDSYNEQFF
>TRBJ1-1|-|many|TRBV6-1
TGTGCCAGCAGGGCATTCGCAAGTCGAACTGAAGCTTTCTTT
CASRAFASRTEAFF
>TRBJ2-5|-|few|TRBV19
TGTGCCAGTAGTCCGGATGGTCTGATCCAAGAGACCCAGTACTTC
CASSPDGLIQETQYF
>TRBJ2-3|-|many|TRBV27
TGTGCCAGCAGTTTATCAGTAGATGGGGCAGATACGCAGTATTTT
CASSLSVDGADTQYF
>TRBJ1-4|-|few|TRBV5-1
TGCGCCAGCAGCTTGGGGCTGATTAATAATGAAAAACTGTTTTTT
CASSLGLINNEKLFF
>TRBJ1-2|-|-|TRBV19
TGTGCCAGTAGTTTAAATTCAAATCCCCATGGCTACACCTTC
CASSLNSNPHGYTF
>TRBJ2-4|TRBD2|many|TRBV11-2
TGTGCCAGCAGCGAGCCCTCGGGAGGCAAAAACATTCAGTACTTC
CASSEPSGGKNIQYF
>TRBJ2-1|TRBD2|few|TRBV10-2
TGCGCCAGCAGTGAGCGGGGGGGGGGTGAGCAGTTCTTC
CASSERGGGEQFF
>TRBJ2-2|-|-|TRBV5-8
TGTGCCAGCAGCCCCATGCAGACGAACACCGGGGAGCTGCTTTTT
CASSPMQTNTGELLF
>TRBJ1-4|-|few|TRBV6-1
TGTGCCAGCGCCTACGGAGTTACGAATGAAAAACTGTTTTTT
CASAYGVTNEKLFF
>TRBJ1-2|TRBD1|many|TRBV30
TGTGCCTGGAGTAGGGACAGGGAGGGTGGCTACACCTTC
CAWSRDREGGYTF
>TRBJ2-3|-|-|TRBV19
TGTGCCAGTAGTAAGTGGCAACAGGGCACAGATACGCAGTATTTT
CASSKWQQGTDTQYF
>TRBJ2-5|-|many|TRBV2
TGTGCCAGCAGTAGGATCGGGCTGTCGTACCAAGAGACCCAGTACTTC
CASSRIGLSYQETQYF
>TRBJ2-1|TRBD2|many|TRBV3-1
TGTGCCAGCAGCCAAGTGAGCGGGGGGACGGGCAATGAGCAGTTCTTC
CASSQVSGGTGNEQFF
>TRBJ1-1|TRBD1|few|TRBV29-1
TGCAGCGGCGGAGGACAGGGAGGCACTGAAGCTTTCTTT
CSGGGQGGTEAFF
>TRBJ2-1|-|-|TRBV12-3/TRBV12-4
TGTGCCAGCATCCAAGGGAGGAGCTCCTACAATGAGCAGTTCTTC
CASIQGRSSYNEQFF
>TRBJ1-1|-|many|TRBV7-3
TGTGCCAGCAGCCCCGGGGGTGCAGCTGAAGCTTTCTTT
CASSPGGAAEAFF
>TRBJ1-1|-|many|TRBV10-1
TGCGCCAGCAGTGAGGCAGAGAACACTGAAGCTTTCTTT
CASSEAENTEAFF
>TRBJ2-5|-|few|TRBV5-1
TGCGCCAGCAGCTTGGTTGCGGAAGAGACCCAGTACTTC
CASSLVAEETQYF
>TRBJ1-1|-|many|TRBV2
TGTGCCAGCAGTGAATGGGCTGAGAACACTGAAGCTTTCTTT
CASSEWAENTEAFF
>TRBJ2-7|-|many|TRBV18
TGTGCCAGCTCACCGCTGCAGGAGACCTACGAGCAGTACTTC
CASSPLQETYEQYF
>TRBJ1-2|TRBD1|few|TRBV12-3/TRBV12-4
TGTGCCAGCCATGGACAGGGCGGAATATGGTATGGCTACACCTTC
CASHGQGGIWYGYTF
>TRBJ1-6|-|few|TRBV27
TGTGCCAGCAGTTTCCATGAGAGTTCACCCCTCCACTTT
CASSFHESSPLHF
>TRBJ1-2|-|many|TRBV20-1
TGCAGTGCCTTGACAGGCTATGGCTACACCTTC
CSALTGYGYTF
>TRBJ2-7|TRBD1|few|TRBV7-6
TGTGCCAGCAGCGTTGGTGTTAACAGGGGCAAGTCCTACGAGCAGTACTTC
CASSVGVNRGKSYEQYF
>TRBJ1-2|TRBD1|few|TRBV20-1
TGCAGTGCTGGGGAAGGGGACAGGGCGAATGGCTACACCTTC
CSAGEGDRANGYTF
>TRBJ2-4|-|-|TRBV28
TGTGCCAGCAGTTTAGTTTATCGACTAGCCAAAAACATTCAGTACTTC
CASSLVYRLAKNIQYF
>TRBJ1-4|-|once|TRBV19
TGTGCCAGTAGTACCGGGACGTCCTCTAATGAAAAACTGTTTTTT
CASSTGTSSNEKLFF
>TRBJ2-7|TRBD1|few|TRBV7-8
TGTGCCAGCAGCTTAGGACAGGGCGCGGTGGGGTACGAGCAGTACTTC
CASSLGQGAVGYEQYF
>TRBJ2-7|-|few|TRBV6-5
TGTGCCAGCAGTTCCGGAGGAGGGACGGAGCAGTACTTC
CASSSGGGTEQYF